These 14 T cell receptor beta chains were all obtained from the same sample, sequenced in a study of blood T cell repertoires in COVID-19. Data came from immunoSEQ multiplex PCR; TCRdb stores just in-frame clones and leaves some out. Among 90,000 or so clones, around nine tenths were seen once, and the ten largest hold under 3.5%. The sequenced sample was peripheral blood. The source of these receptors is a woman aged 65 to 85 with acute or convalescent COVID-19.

For the CDR3, the DNA is TGTGCCAGCAGCCTTAGAGGACAGGGAAATTCACCCCTCCACTTT. Encoded protein: CASSLRGQGNSPLHF. J is TRBJ1-6 and V is TRBV28; 8 nucleotides align to TRBD1. The germline V gene encodes CDR1 MDHEN and CDR2 SYDVKM. Unmatched junction bases numbered 8, after V lost 6 bases and J lost 7 bases. This CDR3 contains 15 residues.

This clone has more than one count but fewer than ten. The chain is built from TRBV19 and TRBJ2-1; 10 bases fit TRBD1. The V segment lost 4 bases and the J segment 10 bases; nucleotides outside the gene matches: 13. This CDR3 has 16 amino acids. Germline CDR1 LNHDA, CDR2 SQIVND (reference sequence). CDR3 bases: TGTGCCAGTAGTAAGGAACCGGGACAGGGGATCAAGGAGCAGTTCTTC. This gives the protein CASSKEPGQGIKEQFF.

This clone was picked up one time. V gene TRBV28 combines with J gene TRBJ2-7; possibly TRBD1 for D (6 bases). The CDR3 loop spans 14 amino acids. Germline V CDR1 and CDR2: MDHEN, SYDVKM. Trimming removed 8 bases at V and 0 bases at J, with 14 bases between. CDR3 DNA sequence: TGTGCCAGCCAGGAAGGGGGTGCCTCCTACGAGCAGTACTTC. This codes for CASQEGGASYEQYF.

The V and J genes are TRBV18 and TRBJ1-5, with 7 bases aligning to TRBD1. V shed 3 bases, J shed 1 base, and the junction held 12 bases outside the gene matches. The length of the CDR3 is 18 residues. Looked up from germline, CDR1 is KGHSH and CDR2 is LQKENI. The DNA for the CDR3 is TGTGCCAGCTCACCCCTGAGAATCGACAGGGCAAGCAATCAGCCCCAGCATTTT. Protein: CASSPLRIDRASNQPQHF. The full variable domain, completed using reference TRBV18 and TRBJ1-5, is NAGVMQNPRHLVRRRGQEARLRCSPMKGHSHVYWYRQLPEEGLKFMVYLQKENIIDESGMPKERFSAEFPKEGPSILRIQQVVRGDSAAYFCASSPLRIDRASNQPQHFGDGTRLSIL.

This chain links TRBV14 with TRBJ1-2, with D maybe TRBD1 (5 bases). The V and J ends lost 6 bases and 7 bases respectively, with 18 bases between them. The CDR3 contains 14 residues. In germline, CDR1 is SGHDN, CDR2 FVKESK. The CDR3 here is CASRLRGATGGYTF. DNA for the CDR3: TGTGCCAGCAGGTTGCGTGGGGCTACGGGTGGCTACACCTTC.

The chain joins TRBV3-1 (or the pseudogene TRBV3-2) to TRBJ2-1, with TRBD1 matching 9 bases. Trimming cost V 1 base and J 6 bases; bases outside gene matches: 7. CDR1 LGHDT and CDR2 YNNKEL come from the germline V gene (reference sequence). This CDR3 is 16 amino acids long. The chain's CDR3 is CASSQGHRGQGNEQFF. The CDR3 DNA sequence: TGTGCCAGCAGCCAAGGACATCGGGGACAGGGCAATGAGCAGTTCTTC.

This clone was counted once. DNA of the CDR3: TGTGCCAGCAGTTCCCAGGGGGAAACCTACGAGCAGTACTTC. Translation gives CASSSQGETYEQYF. The gene calls are TRBV28 and TRBJ2-7, with TRBD1 identical over 7 bases. CDR1 is MDHEN and CDR2 is SYDVKM in the germline V gene. This CDR3 spans 14 amino acids. Trimming removed 4 bases from V and 2 bases from J; junction bases left unmatched: 5.

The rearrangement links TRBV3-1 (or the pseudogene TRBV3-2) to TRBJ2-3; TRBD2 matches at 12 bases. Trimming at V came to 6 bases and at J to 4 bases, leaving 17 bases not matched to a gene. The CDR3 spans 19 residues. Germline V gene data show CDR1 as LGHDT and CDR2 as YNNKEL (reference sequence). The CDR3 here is CASSGLAGGLGIRADTQYF. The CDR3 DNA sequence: TGTGCCAGCAGTGGCCTAGCGGGAGGGCTCGGGATTCGCGCAGATACGCAGTATTTT.

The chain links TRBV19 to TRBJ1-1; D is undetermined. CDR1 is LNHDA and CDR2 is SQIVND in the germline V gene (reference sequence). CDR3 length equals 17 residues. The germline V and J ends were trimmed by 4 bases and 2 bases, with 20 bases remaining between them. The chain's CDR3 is CASSTAGSANLNTEAFF. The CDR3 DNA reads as TGTGCCAGTAGTACAGCCGGGTCCGCGAATTTAAACACTGAAGCTTTCTTT.

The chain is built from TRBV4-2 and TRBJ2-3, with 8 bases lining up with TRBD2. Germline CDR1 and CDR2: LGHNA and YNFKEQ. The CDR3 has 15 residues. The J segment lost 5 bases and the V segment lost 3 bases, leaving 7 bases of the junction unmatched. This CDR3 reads CASSHSGGPLDTQYF. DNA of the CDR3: TGTGCCAGCAGCCACTCGGGGGGGCCTTTAGATACGCAGTATTTT.

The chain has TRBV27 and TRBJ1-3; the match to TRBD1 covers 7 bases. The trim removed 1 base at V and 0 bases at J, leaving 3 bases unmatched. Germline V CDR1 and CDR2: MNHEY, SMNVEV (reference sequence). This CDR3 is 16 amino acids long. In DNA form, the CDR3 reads TGTGCCAGCAGTTTATACGGACAGGTCTCTGGAAACACCATATATTTT. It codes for CASSLYGQVSGNTIYF.

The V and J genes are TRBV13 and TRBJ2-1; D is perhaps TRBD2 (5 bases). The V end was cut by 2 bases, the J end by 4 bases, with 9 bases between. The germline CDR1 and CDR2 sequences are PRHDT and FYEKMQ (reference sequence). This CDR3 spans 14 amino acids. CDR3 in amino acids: CASSLWTAYNEQFF. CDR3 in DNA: TGTGCCAGCAGCTTATGGACTGCATACAATGAGCAGTTCTTC. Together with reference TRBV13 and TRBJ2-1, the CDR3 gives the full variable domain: AAGVIQSPRHLIKEKRETATLKCYPIPRHDTVYWYQQGPGQDPQFLISFYEKMQSDKGSIPDRFSAQQFSDYHSELNMSSLELGDSALYFCASSLWTAYNEQFFGPGTRLTVL.

The CDR3 sequence is CASADRGISHEQYF. As DNA, the CDR3 is TGTGCCAGCGCGGACAGGGGGATAAGCCACGAGCAGTACTTC. The rearrangement uses TRBV2 and TRBJ2-7; 10 bases agree with TRBD1. Trimming at V came to 8 bases and at J to 5 bases, leaving 9 bases not matched to a gene. The CDR3 has 14 amino acids. The V gene's germline CDR1 is SNHLY and CDR2 FYNNEI.

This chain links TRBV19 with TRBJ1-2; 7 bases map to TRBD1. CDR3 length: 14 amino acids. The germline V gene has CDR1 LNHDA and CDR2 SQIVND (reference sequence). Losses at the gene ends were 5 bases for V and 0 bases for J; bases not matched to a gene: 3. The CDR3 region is CASSATGPNYGYTF. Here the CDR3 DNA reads TGTGCCAGTAGTGCGACAGGGCCTAACTATGGCTACACCTTC.